A selection of T cell receptor beta chains follows, all from one sample in a study of CXCR3-negative and CXCR3-positive naive CD8 T cells. Reprocessing the 5' RACE reads, TCRdb reports a single entry for every CDR3 protein and omits DNA. The listing records approximately 100,000 distinct CDR3 sequences. The sample was naive CXCR3+ CD8+ T cells from blood. These receptor sequences come from a human donor in good health. Some clones in this sample may be carry-over from other donors' samples. Each CDR3 is given with its conserved first and last residue. Fields, in order: V gene, J gene, CDR3 protein.

TRBV28	TRBJ2-7	CASSLPLPTGPYEQYF
TRBV12-3/TRBV12-4	TRBJ2-1	CASSPGSGSSYNEQFF
TRBV28	TRBJ1-5	CASSLGTGWVYSNQPQHF
TRBV12-3/TRBV12-4	TRBJ2-6	CASTNTGAGANVLTF
TRBV5-1	TRBJ2-1	CASSSGYSLGNEQFF
TRBV19	TRBJ2-2	CATRGATGELFF
TRBV14	TRBJ2-4	CASSQGWATKNIQYF
TRBV4-1	TRBJ2-7	CASSQVLGAYEQYF
TRBV27	TRBJ2-1	CASSLQGLFPYNEQFF
TRBV29-1	TRBJ2-3	CSVPAADTQYF
TRBV5-1	TRBJ1-2	CASSLVGGANGYTF
TRBV5-1	TRBJ2-4	CASSFTGGHNSGNIQYF
TRBV6-1	TRBJ2-1	CASSEKGSIWDEQFF
TRBV10-3	TRBJ2-7	CALRENSGSYEQYF
TRBV29-1	TRBJ2-3	CSVEGAARGSTDTQYF
TRBV7-2	TRBJ2-2	CASSPRGGPGELFF
TRBV9	TRBJ2-2	CASSVPLAGTQSDTGELFF
TRBV10-1	TRBJ2-2	CAGNTGASTGELFF
TRBV19	TRBJ2-1	CASSTGGSSYNEQFF
TRBV29-1	TRBJ2-2	CSGVSNLMLFF
TRBV27	TRBJ1-4	CASSLSGQRGLKLFF
TRBV28	TRBJ2-7	CASSDRGVGYEQYF
TRBV7-9	TRBJ1-2	CASSLVVNYGYTF
TRBV9	TRBJ2-3	CASSAATRGAADTQYF
TRBV29-1	TRBJ2-2	CSVEGRANTGELFF
TRBV19	TRBJ2-7	CASSITGTGYYEQYF
TRBV7-9	TRBJ2-1	CASSLPDRGSYNEQFF
TRBV4-3	TRBJ2-1	CASSQVWTGSYNEQFF
TRBV7-9	TRBJ2-1	CASSFILADLYNEQFF
TRBV28	TRBJ2-7	CASGRDRVSYEQYF
TRBV19	TRBJ1-1	CASSTKGQENTEAFF
TRBV7-2	TRBJ2-5	CASSLDSGLQETQYF
TRBV6-2/TRBV6-3	TRBJ2-2	CASNSEGWTGELFF
TRBV11-2	TRBJ2-1	CASKAHSANEQFF
TRBV9	TRBJ2-1	CASSVGSTQDHNEQFF
TRBV7-8	TRBJ2-5	CATVREQIETQYF
TRBV4-1	TRBJ2-7	CASSQLPPQDATYEQYF
TRBV13	TRBJ2-7	CASSLGRGPLYEQYF
TRBV10-3	TRBJ1-4	CAIWDGNEKLFF
TRBV5-6	TRBJ1-1	CASSSLGGLNTEAFF
TRBV21-1	TRBJ2-5	CASSNWGAPETQYF
TRBV7-6	TRBJ2-7	CASSFEAGVSYEQYF
TRBV5-1	TRBJ2-7	CASSTDRTYEQYF
TRBV9	TRBJ2-2	CASSSRAGANTGELFF
TRBV2	TRBJ2-2	CASSGGGPVAGELFF
TRBV20-1	TRBJ2-1	CSARPGLAGGIMGSYNEQFF
TRBV10-2	TRBJ1-1	CASKGGENTEAFF
TRBV6-6	TRBJ2-3	CASSYSTGPRDGTDTQYF
TRBV11-3	TRBJ2-3	CASSRTSGDSLFTDTQYF
TRBV5-1	TRBJ2-1	CASSLAWGFYNEQFF
TRBV19	TRBJ2-1	CASSWASGRYTGEFF